The present T cell receptor (beta chain) was sequenced within a study of shared clonotypes between healthy human individuals. Study as a whole: There were three CD4 naive, three CD4 memory, two CD8 naive and one CD8 memory plates per donor. Whole-study results and caveats: In a few donors, around 5.5% of naive CD4 clonotypes appeared in common. A reduction in generation probabilities was seen for non-shared clonotypes relative to those shared by all four donors.

CD8 cells regarded as naive lacked CD45RO, were positively chosen for CCR7, and omitted terminally differentiated effector memory CD45RA+ cells. A deep-level run was used for the assay. Measured with immunoSEQ multiplex PCR; TCRdb has only the in-frame clones, and not every one. Seen here are fewer than 1 million clones, roughly 96% observed once, and the top ten hold about 0.21%. Germline V gene data show CDR1 as GTSNPN and CDR2 as SVGIG (reference sequence). V was trimmed by 3 bases and J by 4 bases, leaving 13 bases between them. CDR3 length: 14 amino acids. A word on this clone: Its antigen is as yet unknown.

This receptor was obtained from a man aged 25-45 years in good health. The specimen was naive CD8+ T cells sorted from blood. The chain uses TRBV30 and TRBJ1-3; the D is unclear. Written as DNA, the CDR3 is TGTGCCTGGAGGCCCGGCGGGGAAGGAAACACCATATATTTT. It is translated as CAWRPGGEGNTIYF.